Listed here are 12 T cell receptor beta chains from one sample, sequenced in a study of regulatory T cells in long-lasting Graves disease (dated by TCRdb to the early 2020s). The time point label for this specimen denotes: newly diagnosed GD, antithyroid drugs for less than 3 months. RNA was extracted from PBMCs in TRIzol for both TCR sequencing and RNA sequencing. Library preparation employed multiplex PCR. Instrument used: Illumina HiSeq 4000. iRepertoire HTBI primers and Arm-PCR amplification of CDR3 regions were used to construct TCR beta libraries. TCRdb trimmed the raw reads at Q25, called clones with MiXCR and kept productive beta chains. Rows are combined by CDR3 protein, so each entry shows the most common genes and DNA. Counted in this sample were 680,000 or so distinct CDR3 sequences; roughly 15% of them appeared once. Of the sample, approximately 18% falls within the top ten clones. This sample was shared with a second study, whose subject was T cells in Graves' hyperthyroidism and ophthalmopathy.

The starting material was peripheral blood mononuclear cells (PBMCs), obtained at new diagnosis, from a patient treated with antithyroid drugs. Receptors were obtained from a woman under 40 with Graves disease. Donor details come from another sample of the same person, matched by shared clones.

The chain carries TRBV7-9 and TRBJ1-4; the D gene is possibly TRBD1 (5 bases). The CDR3 has 15 amino acids. V shed 0 bases and J shed 8 bases, with 13 bases lying between them. Germline V CDR1 and CDR2: SEHNR, FQNEAQ (reference sequence). The CDR3 DNA follows: TGTGCCAGCAGCTTAGCTATTGGGGGTACCGAAAAACTGTTTTTT. This sequence encodes CASSLAIGGTEKLFF.

There are a few counts of this clonotype. The chain joins TRBV11-2 to TRBJ1-2; 9 bases are shared with TRBD1. The CDR3 totals 18 residues. Germline assignment: CDR1 SGHAT and CDR2 FQNNGV. V trimming: 5 bases; J trimming: 6 bases; junction bases outside the gene matches: 19. The DNA of the CDR3 is TGTGCCAGCAGCGACTCCACCACAGGGGGCGCGGGACGACATGGCTACACCTTC. Its protein is CASSDSTTGGAGRHGYTF.

This clonotype was seen ten or more times. The chain joins TRBV10-3 to TRBJ1-3, with a weak D call TRBD1 (6 bases). The CDR3 spans 16 residues. V lost 4 bases and J 0 bases, leaving 13 bases between the germline ends. Germline V CDR1 and CDR2: ENHRY, SYGVKD. This CDR3 is CAISGDYRVSGNTIYF. The CDR3 DNA is TGTGCCATCAGTGGGGACTACAGGGTCTCTGGAAACACCATATATTTT.

This clonotype was observed at least ten times. The V and J genes are TRBV6-1 and TRBJ1-5; a possible D gene is TRBD1 (6 bases). The CDR3 is made up of 15 amino acids. V was clipped by 0 bases and J by 5 bases, with 11 bases between them. CDR1 is MNHNS and CDR2 is SASEGT in the germline V gene. CDR3 region: CASSEALRQDQPQHF. In DNA, the CDR3 is TGTGCCAGCAGTGAAGCGCTTCGACAGGATCAGCCCCAGCATTTT.

In its sample, this clonotype was seen many times. The chain recombines TRBV27 with TRBJ1-1, with D unresolved. The germline V and J ends were trimmed by 3 bases and 6 bases, with 11 bases remaining between them. CDR3 length: 13 amino acids. Germline V gene sequence: CDR1 MNHEY, CDR2 SMNVEV (reference sequence). The CDR3 sequence: CASSLGPDAEAFF. In DNA form, the CDR3 reads TGTGCCAGCAGTTTGGGTCCGGATGCTGAAGCTTTCTTT.

This clonotype was seen only a few times. The chain couples TRBV7-2 to TRBJ1-1; TRBD1 matches at 8 bases. The CDR3 runs to 14 residues. Trimming at V came to 4 bases and at J to 5 bases, leaving 6 bases not matched to a gene. The germline V gene encodes CDR1 SGHTA and CDR2 FQGNSA. The CDR3 here is CASSWQGANTEAFF. The DNA of the CDR3 is TGTGCCAGCAGCTGGCAGGGGGCGAATACTGAAGCTTTCTTT.

The rearrangement joins TRBV27 to TRBJ2-5; TRBD2 agrees at 14 bases. V trimming: 7 bases; J trimming: 4 bases; junction bases outside the gene matches: 5. This CDR3 is 15 amino acids long. Germline lookup yields CDR1 MNHEY and CDR2 SMNVEV (reference sequence). CDR3 sequence: CASKWTSGRRETQYF. In DNA form, the CDR3 reads TGTGCCAGCAAGTGGACTAGCGGGAGGAGAGAGACCCAGTACTTC.

This clonotype was picked up many times. The V call is TRBV6-5, the J call TRBJ2-7; 8 bases match TRBD2. Germline CDR1 is MNHEY and CDR2 is SVGAGI. V gave up 2 bases and J gave up 4 bases; unmatched junction bases: 10. The CDR3 totals 16 residues. The CDR3 DNA reads as TGTGCCAGCAGTTACCGTAGAGCCGGGACTAGTTACGAGCAGTACTTC. This encodes CASSYRRAGTSYEQYF.

On this clonotype itself: One end of the junction does not line up with germline, which may come from a read error. This sequence joins TRBV7-9 and TRBJ2-1; D ambiguous. Germline assignment: CDR1 SEHNR and CDR2 FQNEAQ (reference sequence). There are 12 residues in the CDR3. The CDR3 spells CAGSSQADKQLF. The CDR3 DNA reads as TGTGCCGGCAGCTCGCAGGCGGATAAGCAGCTCTTC.

With respect to this clonotype: A much larger clone differs from this one at a single base, so this may be a read error. The chain is built from TRBV12-3 or TRBV12-4 and TRBJ1-4, with D maybe TRBD1 (5 bases). The V gene lost 8 bases and the J gene lost 3 bases, with 22 bases spanning the gap. This CDR3 is 17 amino acids long. Here the CDR3 DNA reads TGTGCCAGCCGGAGCACGGGGAGGGGCAGGTCTAATGAAAAACTGTTTTTT. Its protein is CASRSTGRGRSNEKLFF.

This clonotype was seen only a few times. V gene TRBV6-5 combines with J gene TRBJ2-7; 11 bases map to TRBD2. The CDR3 has 16 residues. V lost 2 bases and J lost 2; bases outside the gene matches: 5. Germline V gives CDR1 MNHEY, CDR2 SVGAGI. The CDR3 nucleotides are TGTGCCAGCAGTTACCCCTATAGCGGGAGGGCCTACGAGCAGTACTTC. Translating gives CASSYPYSGRAYEQYF.

Of note for this clonotype: A read error may be the cause here, since a much bigger clone is one base away. The chain recombines TRBV5-1 with TRBJ2-2; D is ambiguous. This CDR3 contains 15 residues. Germline CDR1 and CDR2: SGHRS and YFSETQ. CDR3 sequence reads: CDSSLEFGNTGELFF. The CDR3 DNA reads TGCGACAGCAGCTTGGAGTTCGGCAACACCGGGGAGCTGTTTTTT.